This T cell receptor (beta chain) was sequenced for a study of human T cells and chemical hapten exposure. Overall study: Patients' scalps got diphenylcyclopropenone weekly throughout the approximately 24-week study. The study traced per-sample TCR yield variation mainly to small differences in pooled library volumes.

This clonotype was seen ten or more times. Its target is not known. Time point here: patch test 2, 6 weeks after DPC sensitization. Described treatment: therapeutic diphenylcyclopropenone sensitization with weekly scalp DPC. The study drew its donors from alopecia patients who were 18 to 70 years old and suitable for DPC. V gave up 1 base and J gave up 7 bases, with 16 bases separating them. From germline, CDR1 is SQVTM and CDR2 ANQGSEA. This CDR3 is built from 14 residues. TCRdb analysed the RACE reads with MiXCR anew, one entry per CDR3 protein. The data contain about 81,000 distinct CDR3 sequences, approximately 10% of them seen just once; the ten biggest clones take up approximately 2.3%. Study-level points and caveats: Healthy individuals' immune responses may differ from those of donors, who had alopecia.

The sample consisted of whole blood, taken in connection with sensitization to the hapten diphenylcyclopropenone (DPC). The chain uses TRBV29-1 and TRBJ1-2, with TRBD1 as a possible D gene (6 bases). This TCR derives from a young woman with alopecia areata. Some clones in this sample may be carry-over from other donors' samples. The CDR3 DNA sequence: TGCAGCGTTGAAGTGGCCAGGGGTAGGAGTGGCTACACCTTC. It is translated as CSVEVARGRSGYTF.